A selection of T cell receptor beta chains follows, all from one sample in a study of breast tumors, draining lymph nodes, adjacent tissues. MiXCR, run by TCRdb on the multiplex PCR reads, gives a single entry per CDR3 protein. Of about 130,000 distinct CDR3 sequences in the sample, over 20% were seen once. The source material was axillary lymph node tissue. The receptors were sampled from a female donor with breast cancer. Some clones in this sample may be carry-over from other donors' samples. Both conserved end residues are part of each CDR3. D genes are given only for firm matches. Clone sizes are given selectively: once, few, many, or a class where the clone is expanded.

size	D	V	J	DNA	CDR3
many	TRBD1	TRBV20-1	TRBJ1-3	TGCAGTGCACCGGACAGGTTCTCTGGAAACACCATATATTTT	CSAPDRFSGNTIYF
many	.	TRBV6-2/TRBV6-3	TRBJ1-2	.	CASSYGFGEGYTF
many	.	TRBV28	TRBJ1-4	TGTGCCAGCAGGCCCTTGGGTGGGGTACGTGAAAAACTGTTTTTT	CASRPLGGVREKLFF
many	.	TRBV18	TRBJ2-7	TGTGCCAGCTCACCATTCGGGGGAGGCTCTCCCTACGAGCAGTACTTC	CASSPFGGGSPYEQYF
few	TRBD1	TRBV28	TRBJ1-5	TGTGCCAGCAGCCCGGACAGGGTCTATCAGCCCCAGCATTTT	CASSPDRVYQPQHF
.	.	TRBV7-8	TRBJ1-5	TGTGCCAGCAGCTTCGGAGGGCCATATCAGCCTCAGCATTTT	CASSFGGPYQPQHF
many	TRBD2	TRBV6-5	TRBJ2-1	TGTGCCAGCAGTTACTCGTGGGGTGGTCGGGAGGGCTCCTACAATGAGCAGTTCTTC	CASSYSWGGREGSYNEQFF
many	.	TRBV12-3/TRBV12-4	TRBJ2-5	TGTGCCAGCAGTCTAATCCCCCGGGGGTCTCGGCCAGAGACCCAGTACTTC	CASSLIPRGSRPETQYF
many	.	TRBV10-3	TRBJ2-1	TGTGCCATCAGTGAGCAGGGGAGCTCCTACAATGAGCAGTTCTTC	CAISEQGSSYNEQFF
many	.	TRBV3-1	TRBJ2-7	TGTGCCAGCAGCCCCTACACTAAAGTCGAGCAGTACTTC	CASSPYTKVEQYF
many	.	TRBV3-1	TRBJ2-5	TGTGCCAGCAGACTTCTTGGGGCAGGGCAGCAGCAAGAGACCCAGTACTTC	CASRLLGAGQQQETQYF
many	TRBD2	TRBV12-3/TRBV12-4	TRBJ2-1	TGTGCCAGCAGTACCTGGACTAGCGGGATGAATGAGCAGTTCTTC	CASSTWTSGMNEQFF
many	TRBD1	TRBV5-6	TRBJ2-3	TGTGCCAGCAGCCCGGGACAGACTACAGATACGCAGTATTTT	CASSPGQTTDTQYF